The present T cell receptor (beta chain) was sequenced within a study of CD8+ T cells in alopecia areata. Germline CDR1 is LNHDA and CDR2 is SQIVND (reference sequence). The ends lost 6 bases at V and 5 bases at J; junction bases unmatched: 7. The CDR3 has 14 residues. Treatment in this sample: oral pan-JAK inhibitor, 5-10 mg twice daily. Lesional scalp tissue (obtained by punch biopsy) and peripheral blood were collected from alopecia areata patients. As regards this clone: Its antigen is currently unknown.

Study results and limitations: The link between baseline CD8+ expansion and response remains uncertain with one nonresponder.

Reverse transcribed after extraction, RNA yielded cDNA as the sequencing template. Data came from immunoSEQ multiplex PCR; TCRdb stores just in-frame clones and leaves some out. In the table there are about 160,000 clones, 50% to 65% of which are singletons. Sequenced material: CD4+ T cells sorted from blood, taken at week 24, from a patient treated with tofacitinib. The TCR sequence derives from a human donor with alopecia areata. This chain uses TRBV19 with TRBJ1-2; 9 bases agree with TRBD1. The CDR3, as DNA: TGTGCCAGTAGAGGAGGACAGGGGCTGTATGGCTACACCTTC. The encoded protein is CASRGGQGLYGYTF.